The next 2 T cell receptor beta chains were all read from a single sample in a study of blood T cells in healthy people across ages. The second PCR ran about 7 to 12 cycles with a sample-barcoded 5' primer and J-beta primers. TCRdb re-called the 5' RACE reads through MiXCR, storing one row per CDR3 protein. The profile shows 790,000 or so distinct CDR3 sequences, 56% of them singletons. Sequencing was performed on blood. The receptors here all came from a man aged 35 to 55 in good health.

This clonotype was detected only once. The chain combines TRBV5-6 with TRBJ2-2; TRBD1 might be the D (6 bases). Looked up from germline, CDR1 is SGHDT and CDR2 is YYEEEE. The CDR3 is 16 residues long. The V end lost 4 bases, the J end lost 4 bases, and 17 bases lay between the germline ends. In DNA form, the CDR3 reads TGTGCCAGCAGCCCCGAAGGGGGAATGGGCACCGGGGAGCTGTTTTTT. Its translation: CASSPEGGMGTGELFF.

This clonotype was counted a few times. V usage is TRBV24-1 and J usage is TRBJ2-2; maybe TRBD2 (5 bases). Between the trimmed V and J ends, which lost 4 bases and 6 bases, there was a span of 11 bases. In germline, CDR1 is KGHDR, CDR2 SFDVKD. The CDR3 runs to 14 residues. The CDR3: CATSDRDWSGELFF. CDR3 bases: TGTGCCACCAGTGACCGGGATTGGTCCGGGGAGCTGTTTTTT.